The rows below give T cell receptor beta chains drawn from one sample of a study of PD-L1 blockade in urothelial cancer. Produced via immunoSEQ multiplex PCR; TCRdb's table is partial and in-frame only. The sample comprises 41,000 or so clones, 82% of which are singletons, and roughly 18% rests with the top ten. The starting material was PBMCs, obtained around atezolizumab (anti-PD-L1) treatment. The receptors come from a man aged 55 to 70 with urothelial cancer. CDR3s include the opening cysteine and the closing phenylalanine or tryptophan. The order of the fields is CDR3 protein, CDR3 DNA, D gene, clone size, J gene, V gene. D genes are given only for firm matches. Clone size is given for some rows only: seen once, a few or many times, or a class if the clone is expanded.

CASSLDQGNNEQFF	TGTGCCAGCAGCTTAGACCAGGGTAACAATGAGCAGTTCTTC	-	-	TRBJ2-1	TRBV11-2
CAWSRERGYGYTF	TGTGCCTGGAGTCGAGAAAGGGGTTACGGCTACACCTTC	-	few	TRBJ1-2	TRBV30
CASSIAPSGGAISSYNEQFF	TGTGCCAGTAGTATAGCTCCTAGCGGGGGGGCCATTAGCTCCTACAATGAGCAGTTCTTC	TRBD2	-	TRBJ2-1	TRBV19
CASSLGGRDTEAFF	TGTGCCAGCAGCCTCGGAGGGCGCGACACTGAAGCTTTCTTT	-	-	TRBJ1-1	TRBV7-9
CASSPTGEYEQYF	TGTGCCAGCAGCCCGACAGGGGAGTACGAGCAGTACTTC	TRBD1	-	TRBJ2-7	TRBV7-8
CATEEGLSSYEQYF	TGTGCCACCGAGGAGGGCCTTAGCTCCTACGAGCAGTACTTC	-	-	TRBJ2-7	TRBV6-1
CASSYSRQGGYEQYF	TGTGCCAGCAGTTACTCGAGGCAGGGGGGTTACGAGCAGTACTTC	-	-	TRBJ2-7	TRBV6-5
CASSVRGKDTEAFF	TGCGCCAGCAGCGTCAGGGGTAAGGACACTGAAGCTTTCTTT	-	-	TRBJ1-1	TRBV10-1
CASSGRAGNEKLFF	TGTGCCAGCTCCGGCAGGGCAGGGAATGAAAAACTGTTTTTT	-	few	TRBJ1-4	TRBV7-2
CASSPGGQRGGVTDTQYF	TGTGCCAGCAGCCCGGGGGGGCAGCGGGGGGGCGTCACAGATACGCAGTATTTT	TRBD2	-	TRBJ2-3	TRBV7-6
CASSTQGTKSEKLFF	TGCGCCAGCAGCACCCAAGGGACAAAGAGTGAAAAACTGTTTTTT	-	-	TRBJ1-4	TRBV5-1
CASSQGAQGTQYF	TGTGCCAGCAGCCAGGGGGCCCAAGGGACCCAGTACTTC	TRBD1	-	TRBJ2-5	TRBV6-6
CASSSRTGYSDTQYF	TGTGCCAGCAGCTCTCGGACAGGGTACAGTGATACGCAGTATTTT	TRBD1	-	TRBJ2-3	TRBV7-2
CAIRMDGGARTEAFF	TGTGCCATCCGTATGGACGGGGGGGCACGCACTGAAGCTTTCTTT	-	-	TRBJ1-1	TRBV10-3
CAISESGDGTYEQYF	TGTGCCATCAGTGAGTCAGGGGATGGAACCTACGAGCAGTACTTC	-	few	TRBJ2-7	TRBV10-3
CASSPGGGNQPQHF	TGTGCCAGCAGCCCGGGTGGCGGCAATCAGCCCCAGCATTTT	-	-	TRBJ1-5	TRBV5-5
CASSLDVLRQSGYTF	TGTGCCAGCAGCTTAGACGTTCTGCGGCAGAGTGGCTACACCTTC	-	-	TRBJ1-2	TRBV11-2
CASSQDLSMGLRPLHF	TGCGCCAGCAGCCAAGATCTGTCGATGGGACTTCGGCCCCTCCACTTT	-	-	TRBJ1-6	TRBV4-1
CATSQGSISGNTIYF	TGTGCCACCAGCCAGGGCAGCATCTCTGGAAACACCATATATTTT	-	-	TRBJ1-3	TRBV15
CAWSLGQSYEQYF	TGTGCCTGGAGCCTTGGACAGTCCTACGAGCAGTACTTC	-	-	TRBJ2-7	TRBV30
CASSTTDNEQFF	TGTGCCAGCAGTACCACAGACAATGAGCAGTTCTTC	-	-	TRBJ2-1	TRBV6-5
CASSGGTWGWNEQFF	TGTGCCAGCAGTGGGGGGACCTGGGGATGGAATGAGCAGTTCTTC	-	once	TRBJ2-1	TRBV6-5
CASTPTGPYNSPLHF	TGTGCCAGCACTCCCACAGGACCCTATAATTCACCCCTCCACTTT	-	-	TRBJ1-6	TRBV6-5
CASSFGGALGPQHF	TGTGCCAGCAGTTTCGGGGGGGCTCTGGGTCCCCAGCATTTT	-	-	TRBJ1-5	TRBV28
CASSERAGLRYTF	TGTGCCAGCAGTGAACGGGCAGGGTTACGCTACACCTTC	-	-	TRBJ1-2	TRBV2
CASSEGHLQETQYF	TGTGCCAGCAGTGAAGGACACCTCCAAGAGACCCAGTACTTC	-	-	TRBJ2-5	TRBV6-1
CASSPGTGLEAFF	TGCGCCAGCAGCCCGGGGACAGGGCTTGAAGCTTTCTTT	TRBD1	once	TRBJ1-1	TRBV5-1
CASNYRNYEQYF	TGTGCCAGCAATTACAGAAACTACGAGCAGTACTTC	-	-	TRBJ2-7	TRBV2
CASSRGQGVNTEAFF	TGTGCCAGTAGTAGGGGACAGGGCGTGAACACTGAAGCTTTCTTT	TRBD1	-	TRBJ1-1	TRBV19
CASGPHVQGYSEAFF	TGTGCCAGCGGACCCCACGTACAGGGATACTCTGAAGCTTTCTTT	-	-	TRBJ1-1	TRBV6-1
CAWSVLPLSSYNSPLHF	TGTGCCTGGAGTGTACTACCGTTAAGCTCCTATAATTCACCCCTCCACTTT	-	-	TRBJ1-6	TRBV30
CASSLAERGGRVRQYF	TGTGCCAGCAGCTTAGCCGAACGGGGGGGCCGGGTAAGGCAGTATTTT	TRBD2	-	TRBJ2-3	TRBV7-2
CASRQGYEQYF	TGTGCCAGCAGACAGGGCTACGAGCAGTACTTC	-	-	TRBJ2-7	TRBV28
CASGLGLDEQFF	TGTGCTAGTGGTTTGGGACTAGATGAGCAGTTCTTC	-	-	TRBJ2-1	TRBV12-5
CASRHLKDRGSGYTF	TGTGCCAGCAGACATCTCAAGGACAGGGGCTCTGGCTACACCTTC	TRBD1	once	TRBJ1-2	TRBV5-4
CASSPPGGQGANEQFF	TGTGCCAGCTCACCACCGGGCGGACAGGGGGCGAATGAGCAGTTCTTC	TRBD1	-	TRBJ2-1	TRBV18
CASSVGTGGAEAFF	TGTGCCAGCAGCGTAGGGACTGGAGGAGCTGAAGCTTTCTTT	-	-	TRBJ1-1	TRBV9
CASSPPYRMQETQYF	TGTGCCAGCAGCCCCCCGTACAGGATGCAAGAGACCCAGTACTTC	-	few	TRBJ2-5	TRBV7-9
CASSAEGGITDTQYF	TGTGCCAGCAGCGCCGAGGGGGGGATAACAGATACGCAGTATTTT	-	-	TRBJ2-3	TRBV9
CASSDRGPNEQYF	TGTGCCAGCAGTGACAGGGGCCCCAACGAGCAGTACTTC	-	-	TRBJ2-7	TRBV6-1
CASSSPDSLGPDTQYF	TGTGCCAGCAGTTCCCCCGACAGTCTGGGGCCGGATACGCAGTATTTT	-	-	TRBJ2-3	TRBV6-5
CASSYLQGVSYNEQFF	TGTGCCAGCAGTTACTTACAGGGGGTCTCCTACAATGAGCAGTTCTTC	TRBD1	few	TRBJ2-1	TRBV6-6
CAYSGDGTDTQYF	TGTGCCTATAGCGGGGACGGCACAGATACGCAGTATTTT	TRBD2	-	TRBJ2-3	TRBV30
CASSLDRGSYEQYF	TGTGCCAGCAGCTTGGACAGGGGAAGCTACGAGCAGTACTTC	TRBD1	many	TRBJ2-7	TRBV7-9
CASSSKTGYEQYF	TGTGCCAGCAGCTCCAAGACGGGATACGAGCAGTACTTC	-	-	TRBJ2-7	TRBV13
CASRGNPGGPYNEQFF	TGTGCCAGCAGAGGAAATCCGGGGGGCCCCTACAATGAGCAGTTCTTC	-	few	TRBJ2-1	TRBV7-8
CASSLWGDREDTGELFF	TGTGCCAGCAGTTTATGGGGGGACAGGGAGGACACCGGGGAGCTGTTTTTT	TRBD1	-	TRBJ2-2	TRBV28
CASSSTGRINQPQHF	TGTGCCAGCAGCTCGACAGGGAGGATTAATCAGCCCCAGCATTTT	TRBD1	few	TRBJ1-5	TRBV11-2
CASSSDLASTEAFF	TGTGCCAGCAGTTCGGACCTAGCGAGCACTGAAGCTTTCTTT	-	-	TRBJ1-1	TRBV28
CASSSQGEAFF	TGTGCCAGCAGTTCACAGGGGGAAGCTTTCTTT	TRBD1	-	TRBJ1-1	TRBV28
CASSLGTGMDTEQYF	TGTGCCAGCAGCTTAGGTACTGGTATGGACACCGAGCAGTACTTC	-	-	TRBJ2-7	TRBV7-8
CASSGILWDRGGGNEKLFF	TGTGCCAGCAGCGGGATCTTGTGGGACAGGGGCGGCGGTAATGAAAAACTGTTTTTT	TRBD1	once	TRBJ1-4	TRBV7-9
CASSSEVGGTEAFF	TGCGCCAGCAGCTCAGAAGTAGGGGGCACTGAAGCTTTCTTT	-	-	TRBJ1-1	TRBV5-1
CASGGQGAYQPQHF	TGTGCCAGCGGTGGACAGGGGGCGTATCAGCCCCAGCATTTT	TRBD1	-	TRBJ1-5	TRBV2
CASGQSPTEAFF	TGTGCCAGCGGACAGTCTCCCACTGAAGCTTTCTTT	-	-	TRBJ1-1	TRBV6-6
CAISERDRRHAKQYF	TGTGCCATCAGTGAGAGAGACAGGCGCCACGCCAAGCAGTACTTC	-	-	TRBJ2-7	TRBV10-3
CASSIRGQGAYF	TGTGCCAGCAGCATCCGAGGACAGGGGGCGTACTTC	TRBD1	-	TRBJ2-7	TRBV13
CASSGQGGNQPQHF	TGTGCCAGCAGTGGACAGGGCGGCAACCAGCCCCAGCATTTT	TRBD1	-	TRBJ1-5	TRBV6-1